These 10 T cell receptor beta chains originate from one sample sequenced in a study of T cell responses to AZD1222 COVID-19 vaccine (dated by TCRdb to the early 2020s). The library relied on the immunoSEQ multiplex PCR assay. Here the immuneACCESS table is served through TCRdb, limited to in-frame sequences with V and J called. Missing clones are a known gap in these copies; in checked studies unresolved V genes cover under half, and the rest lacks a known reason. The sample contains some 110,000 clones, roughly 88% of them found a single time. Approximately 9% of the sample belongs to the ten largest clones. According to the study, the label for this sample's time point signals: baseline before first vaccination. Sequences were derived from peripheral blood, sampled on day 0 of AZD1222 vaccination. These receptors were taken from an adult in good health.

The rearrangement links TRBV29-1 to TRBJ1-3, with D possibly being TRBD1 (5 bases). The CDR3 is made up of 15 amino acids. The germline gives CDR1 SQVTM, CDR2 ANQGSEA. Trimming shortened V by 6 bases and J by 4 bases, and 19 bases separated the two germline ends. DNA for the CDR3: TGCAGCGTAGGGACGGACCCTAGGGGAGGAAACACCATATATTTT. Translated: CSVGTDPRGGNTIYF.

The CDR3 loop is CATSDLPKLPGLKLFF. DNA of the CDR3: TGTGCCACCAGTGATTTGCCCAAACTACCAGGGCTTAAACTGTTTTTT. This chain connects TRBV24-1 to TRBJ1-4, with D possibly TRBD1 on 5 matching bases. The CDR3 extends over 16 amino acids. V lost 0 bases, J lost 11 bases, and 18 bases lay in between. Germline CDR1 and CDR2: KGHDR and SFDVKD.

This clone was counted once. The CDR3 coding sequence is TGTGCCAGCAGCCAAGTTCACGGAGAGGGGAATGAAGCTTTCTTT. Its translation is CASSQVHGEGNEAFF. The chain combines TRBV4-2 with TRBJ1-1, with D perhaps TRBD1 (5 bases). CDR3 length: 15 residues. Germline CDR1 reads LGHNA; CDR2 reads YNFKEQ. The V gene lost 1 base and the J gene lost 7 bases, with 16 bases spanning the gap.

The chain uses TRBV5-1 and TRBJ1-2; 10 bases are shared with TRBD1. Germline lookup yields CDR1 SGHRS and CDR2 YFSETQ. The CDR3 spans 15 residues. V lost 5 bases to trimming and J lost 7 bases; unmatched junction nucleotides: 11. The CDR3, as DNA: TGCGCCAGCAGAATCCAGACAGGGGGCGAAGGTGGCTACACCTTC. Protein sequence: CASRIQTGGEGGYTF.

This chain links TRBV11-2 with TRBJ2-5; TRBD2 matches 7 bases. The J segment lost 3 bases and the V segment lost 4 bases, leaving 5 bases of the junction unmatched. Per the germline V gene, CDR1 is SGHAT and CDR2 is FQNNGV. This CDR3 is built from 14 residues. In DNA, the CDR3 is TGTGCCAGCAGCTCTCGTGCGGGGGAAGAGACCCAGTACTTC. The encoded protein is CASSSRAGEETQYF. The variable domain in full, completed from reference TRBV11-2 and TRBJ2-5, reads EAGVAQSPRYKIIEKRQSVAFWCNPISGHATLYWYQQILGQGPKLLIQFQNNGVVDDSQLPKDRFSAERLKGVDSTLKIQPAKLEDSAVYLCASSSRAGEETQYFGPGTRLLVL.

The V gene is TRBV6-2 or TRBV6-3, the J gene TRBJ2-2, with 9 nucleotides matching TRBD2. The CDR3 covers 15 residues. V gave up 0 bases and J gave up 9 bases; unmatched junction bases: 5. Germline V gene sequence: CDR1 MNHEY, CDR2 SVGEGT. CDR3 protein: CASSYSRTSVRELFF. CDR3 nucleotide sequence: TGTGCCAGCAGTTACTCGAGGACTAGCGTAAGGGAGCTGTTTTTT.

V gene TRBV25-1 combines with J gene TRBJ2-2; D gene unclear. Per the germline V gene, CDR1 is MGHDK and CDR2 is SYGVNS. The V gene lost 1 base and the J gene lost 1 base, with 7 bases spanning the gap. The CDR3 contains 15 residues. The CDR3 bases are TGTGCCAGCAGTGAATTAGGCGGGAACACCGGGGAGCTGTTTTTT. Translating it yields CASSELGGNTGELFF.

This chain connects TRBV2 to TRBJ2-7, with D possibly called TRBD1 or TRBD2 (5 bases each). The CDR3 sequence is 14 residues long. V gave up 2 bases and J gave up 7 bases, with 15 bases separating them. Germline CDR1 is SNHLY and CDR2 is FYNNEI. Here the CDR3 reads CASSESTIGGEQYF. The CDR3 DNA follows: TGTGCCAGCAGTGAATCCACGATTGGGGGAGAGCAGTACTTC.

The chain couples TRBV4-2 to TRBJ2-1; D call uncertain. CDR1 is LGHNA and CDR2 is YNFKEQ in the germline V gene. The CDR3 covers 16 residues. The V gene lost 8 bases and the J gene lost 3 bases, with 20 bases spanning the gap. The CDR3 bases are TGTGCCAGCTCTTTAGGGATGGCGCCTCGCTACAATGAGCAGTTCTTC. Translating gives CASSLGMAPRYNEQFF.

In this sample, this clone turned up once. The genes are TRBV3-1 (or the pseudogene TRBV3-2) and TRBJ1-1, with D tentatively TRBD1 (5 bases). The V and J ends lost 6 bases and 1 base respectively, with 15 bases between them. The germline gives CDR1 LGHDT, CDR2 YNNKEL (reference sequence). The CDR3 totals 15 residues. The CDR3, as DNA: TGTGCCAGCAGTCTAACTGCAACAGGGAACACTGAAGCTTTCTTT. This sequence encodes CASSLTATGNTEAFF.